This T cell receptor (beta chain) was recorded in a study of PD-1 blockade in mismatch repair-deficient tumors. Between the trimmed V and J ends, which lost 2 bases and 2 bases, there was a span of 8 bases. CDR3 length: 13 amino acids. The V gene's germline CDR1 is SGHRS and CDR2 YFSETQ. TCRdb's copy holds only in-frame clones and misses some; the assay was immunoSEQ multiplex PCR. The sample holds some 85,000 clones, approximately 80% seen once. This clone was found a few times. The chain combines TRBV5-1 with TRBJ2-7; the D gene is possibly TRBD2 (6 bases). Source: peripheral blood, taken 44 weeks after starting pembrolizumab. This receptor was taken from an adult with mismatch repair-deficient cancer. The DNA for the CDR3 is TGCGCCAGCAGCTTCGGGAGCCCCTACGAGCAGTACTTC. This translates into CASSFGSPYEQYF.